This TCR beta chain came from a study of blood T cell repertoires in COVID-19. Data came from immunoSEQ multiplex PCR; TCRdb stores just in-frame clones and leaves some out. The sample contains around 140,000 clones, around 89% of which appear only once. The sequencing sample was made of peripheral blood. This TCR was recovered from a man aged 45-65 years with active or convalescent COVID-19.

The CDR3 DNA sequence: TGTGCCAGCAGTGGTCCCGGGACTAGCGGTGATAGCACAGATACGCAGTATTTT. Translating gives CASSGPGTSGDSTDTQYF. The V gene is TRBV2, the J gene TRBJ2-3; TRBD2 agrees at 11 bases. Losses at the gene ends were 4 bases for V and 0 bases for J; bases not matched to a gene: 9. The germline V gene encodes CDR1 SNHLY and CDR2 FYNNEI. The CDR3 has 18 amino acids.